The clone carrying this T cell receptor (beta chain) was observed a handful of times. Its cognate antigen is unknown. This sample is part of a study of regulatory T cells in long-lasting Graves disease. Trimming shortened V by 6 bases and J by 1 base, and 15 bases separated the two germline ends. CDR3 length: 14 residues. Germline V lookup: CDR1 DFQATT, CDR2 SNEGSKA (reference sequence). To make TCR beta libraries, researchers used iRepertoire HTBI primers and Arm-PCR of CDR3 regions. TCRdb re-called the multiplex PCR reads through MiXCR, storing one row per CDR3 protein. The sample includes 450,000 to 600,000 distinct CDR3 sequences, approximately 13% of them seen just once. The time point here: newly diagnosed GD, antithyroid drugs for less than 3 months. After RNA was extracted from PBMCs, the TCR library was made from it. Study-level points and caveats: Repertoires from persistent disease leaned toward TRBV28, TRBJ1-2 and TRBJ2-5. TCR diversity in persistent Graves' patients was below that of newly diagnosed ones.

The same data also contributed to another study, on T cells in Graves' hyperthyroidism and ophthalmopathy. Turning to that study: The HTBI primer set drove a first-round RT-PCR of the TCR CDR3. The blood repertoire included most of the expanded thyroid clonotypes above 0.001.

The sequenced sample was peripheral blood mononuclear cells (PBMCs), obtained at new diagnosis, from a patient treated with antithyroid drugs. This TCR came from a man aged 30 to 39 with Graves disease. The J gene is TRBJ1-1, the V gene TRBV20-1, with a possible D match to TRBD1 (6 bases). The CDR3 sequence: CSAYTGTQNTEAFF. CDR3 sequence (DNA): TGCAGTGCGTATACCGGGACACAGAACACTGAAGCTTTCTTT.